This record looks at one T cell receptor (beta chain) sequence and its context. The antigen remains undetermined. PCR primers comprised 60 Vbeta and 13 Jbeta primers. Profiled with immunoSEQ multiplex PCR; TCRdb holds only in-frame clones, not every one. The listing contains more than 65,000 clones. This entry belongs to a study of cytomegalovirus exposure and HLA in healthy donors. The study, taken as a whole, reports: TCR beta chain V- and J-gene trimming was linked, in a later analysis, to a missense variant in DCLRE1C. Donor immune exposure was known only as CMV serostatus.

This CDR3 contains 14 residues. Germline values: CDR1 MNHNY, CDR2 SVGAGI (reference sequence). Trimming removed 5 bases from V and 1 base from J, with 9 bases in between. Donors were ostensibly healthy at sampling, although undocumented immune exposures were probable. This chain joins TRBV6-6 and TRBJ1-3, with TRBD1 as a possible D gene (5 bases). The receptor comes from a man aged 40-49 years in good health and CMV-seronegative. The sample comprised PBMCs. The CDR3 protein is CASSPGGSGNTIYF. Written as DNA, the CDR3 is TGTGCCAGCAGTCCGGGGGGGTCTGGAAACACCATATATTTT.